The next 27 T cell receptor beta chains were all read from a single sample in a study of T cells in Graves' hyperthyroidism and ophthalmopathy. Amplified TCR beta CDR3 regions came from RNA transcripts. TCR CDR3 underwent first-round RT-PCR with the HTBI primer set. Each CDR3 protein is one row after TCRdb ran MiXCR on the multiplex PCR reads. The table lists roughly 500,000 distinct CDR3 sequences, around 13% of them singletons. The sequencing sample was made of blood. These receptors all stem from a young woman with Graves' hyperthyroidism that later progressed to Graves' ophthalmopathy.

This clonotype was found many times. V and J are TRBV27 and TRBJ1-6; weak D call: TRBD1 (5 bases). The CDR3 is 15 residues long. Germline V gene data show CDR1 as MNHEY and CDR2 as SMNVEV (reference sequence). V lost 8 bases, J lost 0 bases, and 11 bases lay in between. The DNA of the CDR3 is TGTGCCAGCGGATCTAGGGGCTCCTATAATTCACCCCTCCACTTT. This translates into CASGSRGSYNSPLHF.

In its sample, this clonotype was seen a few times. The gene calls are TRBV3-1 and TRBJ2-2; D is undetermined. In germline, CDR1 is LGHDT, CDR2 YNNKEL (reference sequence). The CDR3 runs to 14 residues. The V gene lost 1 base and the J gene lost 3 bases, with 6 bases spanning the gap. In DNA, the CDR3 is TGTGCCAGCAGCCAAGGTAGTTACACCGGGGAGCTGTTTTTT. The encoded protein is CASSQGSYTGELFF.

This clonotype was recorded many times. This chain joins TRBV3-1 and TRBJ2-2, with TRBD1 matching over 8 bases. Germline V gene sequence: CDR1 LGHDT, CDR2 YNNKEL (reference sequence). The CDR3 sequence is 16 residues long. V was clipped by 1 base and J by 4 bases; unmatched bases: 5. The CDR3 sequence: CASSQVGGQGTGELFF. In nucleotides, the CDR3 is TGTGCCAGCAGCCAAGTGGGAGGACAGGGCACCGGGGAGCTGTTTTTT.

This clonotype was detected ten times or more. The V and J genes are TRBV5-1 and TRBJ1-2, with a weak D call TRBD1 (5 bases). The CDR3 spans 15 residues. From germline, CDR1 is SGHRS and CDR2 YFSETQ. The V end was cut by 0 bases, the J end by 8 bases, with 17 bases between. The CDR3 loop is CASSLVLGRRNGYTF. The CDR3, as DNA: TGCGCCAGCAGCTTGGTTTTGGGGCGACGGAACGGCTACACCTTC. The full variable domain, in which reference TRBV5-1 and TRBJ1-2 provide the parts outside the CDR3, is KAGVTQTPRYLIKTRGQQVTLSCSPISGHRSVSWYQQTPGQGLQFLFEYFSETQRNKGNFPGRFSGRQFSNSRSEMNVSTLELGDSALYLCASSLVLGRRNGYTFGSGTRLTVV.

This clonotype has ten or more counts. J is TRBJ2-1 and V is TRBV10-2; TRBD2 aligns across 7 bases. Losses at the gene ends were 6 bases for V and 8 bases for J; bases not matched to a gene: 7. Germline values: CDR1 WSHSY, CDR2 SAAADI. The CDR3 is made up of 13 amino acids. The CDR3 DNA reads TGCGCCAGCAGGGCGGGCGGGAGCGATGAGCAGTTCTTC. This gives the protein CASRAGGSDEQFF.

The V gene is TRBV5-4, the J gene TRBJ2-5, with a tentative D call TRBD2 (6 bases). The V gene lost 1 base and the J gene lost 2 bases, with 12 bases spanning the gap. The germline V gene encodes CDR1 SGHNT and CDR2 YYREEE (reference sequence). This CDR3 contains 15 residues. The CDR3 protein is CASSLSPSAQETQYF. CDR3 DNA: TGTGCCAGCAGCTTGTCGCCTAGCGCGCAAGAGACCCAGTACTTC.

This clonotype was found many times. The chain couples TRBV6-1 to TRBJ1-4, with D hard to call. V gave up 6 bases and J gave up 3 bases, with 8 bases separating them. Germline CDR1 and CDR2: MNHNS and SASEGT. The CDR3 covers 13 residues. The CDR3: CASSRAPNEKLFF. CDR3 nucleotides: TGTGCCAGCAGCCGGGCCCCTAATGAAAAACTGTTTTTT.

This clonotype was counted at least ten times. This rearrangement joins TRBV3-1 to TRBJ1-1; D remains ambiguous. The ends were cut back, 1 base at V and 4 bases at J, with 16 bases in the middle. Germline CDR1 reads LGHDT; CDR2 reads YNNKEL (reference sequence). CDR3 length: 16 residues. CDR3 nucleotide sequence: TGTGCCAGCAGCCAAGTGTCCCCCCATCCCAGCACTGAAGCTTTCTTT. Protein sequence: CASSQVSPHPSTEAFF.

This chain uses TRBV7-9 with TRBJ1-6, with D unresolved. CDR1 SEHNR and CDR2 FQNEAQ come from the germline V gene (reference sequence). There are 13 residues in the CDR3. Trimming pared 1 base from V and 10 bases from J, leaving 8 bases between. CDR3 coding DNA: TGTGCCAGCAGCTTAGACACAGACTCACCCCTCCACTTT. It specifies CASSLDTDSPLHF.

This clonotype showed up just a few times. The chain couples TRBV30 to TRBJ1-1; tentatively, D is TRBD1 (5 bases). The CDR3 has 16 amino acids. Trimming pared 0 bases from V and 2 bases from J, leaving 16 bases between. Germline V gene sequence: CDR1 GTSNPN, CDR2 SVGIG (reference sequence). The CDR3, as DNA: TGTGCCTGGAGTGTACGTCTGGCAGGGCCCAACACTGAAGCTTTCTTT. Its translation: CAWSVRLAGPNTEAFF.

This clonotype was counted at least ten times. The rearrangement joins TRBV30 to TRBJ1-2; 8 nucleotides align to TRBD1. The CDR3 loop spans 15 amino acids. Germline V lookup: CDR1 GTSNPN, CDR2 SVGIG (reference sequence). Trimming took 0 bases from V and 7 from J; bases not matched to a gene: 10. CDR3 loop: CAWSVRRTGMRGYTF. Written as DNA, the CDR3 is TGTGCCTGGAGTGTACGTCGGACAGGGATGCGTGGCTACACCTTC.

This clonotype was seen repeatedly, ten times or more. This sequence joins TRBV20-1 and TRBJ2-3; D is perhaps TRBD1 or TRBD2 (6 bases each). CDR3 length: 18 amino acids. The germline V gene encodes CDR1 DFQATT and CDR2 SNEGSKA (reference sequence). V lost 2 bases and J lost 2, with 23 bases in between. The CDR3 reads CSARIFRLGGTLTDTQYF. CDR3 in DNA: TGCAGTGCTAGAATCTTCCGGTTAGGAGGGACACTCACAGATACGCAGTATTTT.

This rearrangement joins TRBV2 to TRBJ1-5; D is undetermined. Germline V CDR1 and CDR2: SNHLY, FYNNEI. The CDR3 loop spans 14 amino acids. Trimming took 4 bases from V and 0 from J, leaving 7 bases between them. This chain's CDR3 is CASSGRDSNQPQHF. DNA of the CDR3: TGTGCCAGCAGTGGCCGGGATAGCAATCAGCCCCAGCATTTT.

This clonotype was observed many times. This sequence joins TRBV11-2 and TRBJ2-5; 9 bases are shared with TRBD1. V lost 6 bases and J lost 4; bases outside the gene matches: 9. The CDR3 contains 15 residues. Germline CDR1 SGHAT, CDR2 FQNNGV. DNA for the CDR3: TGTGCCAGCAGTTACGACAGGGGGTTAAGAGAGACCCAGTACTTC. Its protein product is CASSYDRGLRETQYF.

Note on this clonotype: One base away lies a much larger clone, so this may be a sequencing read error. This chain uses TRBV27 with TRBJ2-5; D perhaps matches TRBD1 (6 bases). There are 14 residues in the CDR3. Germline V gives CDR1 MNHEY, CDR2 SMNVEV (reference sequence). The CDR3, as DNA: TGTGCCAGCGGTTTACCAGGGGCAAAAGAGACCCAGTACTTC. It codes for CASGLPGAKETQYF.

This clonotype was detected a few times. This sequence joins TRBV20-1 and TRBJ2-7; D may be TRBD1 (5 bases). The V gene lost 6 bases and the J gene lost 0 bases, with 15 bases spanning the gap. CDR3 length equals 14 residues. CDR1 is DFQATT and CDR2 is SNEGSKA in the germline V gene (reference sequence). The CDR3 nucleotides read TGCAGTGCAGAAGACAGCCCAGGCTCCTACGAGCAGTACTTC. This sequence encodes CSAEDSPGSYEQYF.

This clonotype was detected many times. The V and J genes are TRBV11-1 and TRBJ2-7, with 7 bases identical to TRBD1. V lost 5 bases, J lost 0 bases, and 7 bases stayed unmatched. In germline, CDR1 is SGHAT, CDR2 FQDESV (reference sequence). This CDR3 has 15 residues. The CDR3 bases are TGTGCCAGCAGCCGGGACAGCCTTAGCTCCTACGAGCAGTACTTC. Amino acid sequence: CASSRDSLSSYEQYF.

This clonotype was picked up many times. This chain joins TRBV6-1 and TRBJ2-4, with 7 bases identical to TRBD1. There are 14 residues in the CDR3. The J segment lost 3 bases and the V segment lost 5 bases, leaving 4 bases of the junction unmatched. Germline V gives CDR1 MNHNS, CDR2 SASEGT. The CDR3 DNA is TGTGCCAGCAGTCCACAGGGGAGCAAAAACATTCAGTACTTC. Translation gives CASSPQGSKNIQYF.

In this sample, this clonotype turned up many times. V usage is TRBV20-1 and J usage is TRBJ1-1, with D possibly being TRBD1 (5 bases). Germline V CDR1 and CDR2: DFQATT, SNEGSKA (reference sequence). The CDR3 runs to 13 residues. The CDR3 loop is CRGRRAMNTEAFF. CDR3 in DNA: TGCAGGGGACGTCGGGCGATGAACACTGAAGCTTTCTTT.

This clonotype occurred many times. This rearrangement joins TRBV5-6 to TRBJ1-2; 9 positions agree with TRBD1. The CDR3 length is 13 residues. V shed 3 bases and J 6 bases; nucleotides not matched to a gene: 3. CDR1 SGHDT and CDR2 YYEEEE come from the germline V gene. The CDR3 is CASSWDRVNGYTF. DNA of the CDR3: TGTGCCAGCAGCTGGGACAGGGTAAATGGCTACACCTTC.

This clonotype has a count of ten or more. The J gene is TRBJ1-2, the V gene TRBV12-3 or TRBV12-4; TRBD1 agrees at 7 bases. The CDR3 extends over 16 amino acids. V trimming: 2 bases; J trimming: 8 bases; junction bases outside the gene matches: 14. The CDR3 nucleotides read TGTGCCAGCAGTTTAAAGACAGGGCGTACCCGGGCGGGCTACACCTTC. Translating gives CASSLKTGRTRAGYTF.

A remark on this clonotype: One end of the junction is discordant with germline, which a read error may explain. V is TRBV20-1 and J is TRBJ2-1; 7 nucleotides agree with TRBD2. The CDR3 extends over 14 amino acids. Germline V gene data show CDR1 as DFQATT and CDR2 as SNEGSKA (reference sequence). CDR3 sequence: CSARLVGGPDERFF. Written as DNA, the CDR3 is TGCAGTGCTAGGCTAGTGGGAGGGCCCGATGAGCGGTTCTTC.

A few counts support this clonotype. V gene TRBV9 combines with J gene TRBJ1-5; no reliable D call. V was trimmed by 3 bases and J by 0 bases, leaving 7 bases between them. The germline V gene encodes CDR1 SGDLS and CDR2 YYNGEE. The CDR3 consists of 14 residues. The CDR3 bases are TGTGCCAGCAGCGCCGGGAGTAGCAATCAGCCCCAGCATTTT. Translated, it gives CASSAGSSNQPQHF.

This clonotype was recorded many times. This chain uses TRBV2 with TRBJ1-1; D may be TRBD1 (5 bases). V lost 6 bases and J 2 bases, leaving 10 bases between the germline ends. Germline loops: CDR1 SNHLY, CDR2 FYNNEI. The CDR3 is 13 residues long. CDR3 nucleotide sequence: TGTGCCAGCAGCGACGACAGTAACACTGAAGCTTTCTTT. It yields the protein CASSDDSNTEAFF.

This clonotype was seen at least ten times. This rearrangement joins TRBV28 to TRBJ2-7; a weak D match, TRBD1 (6 bases). The CDR3 loop spans 14 amino acids. V was pared by 7 bases and J by 5 bases, with 18 bases between. In germline, CDR1 is MDHEN, CDR2 SYDVKM. This CDR3 is CASIGMAGVDEQYF. The CDR3 DNA reads as TGTGCCAGCATTGGTATGGCAGGGGTTGACGAGCAGTACTTC. The entire variable domain, with the rest obtained from reference TRBV28 and TRBJ2-7, is as follows: DVKVTQSSRYLVKRTGEKVFLECVQDMDHENMFWYRQDPGLGLRLIYFSYDVKMKEKGDIPEGYSVSREKKERFSLILESASTNQTSMYLCASIGMAGVDEQYFGPGTRLTVT.

At least ten counts were recorded for this clonotype. CDR3 in DNA: TGCAGCGTTGGGGGGGCCCTAGCGGGAGGCACAGATACGCAGTATTTT. It is translated as CSVGGALAGGTDTQYF. This chain connects TRBV29-1 to TRBJ2-3; 10 nucleotides line up with TRBD2. The V segment lost 4 bases and the J segment 1 base; nucleotides outside the gene matches: 8. The CDR3 has 16 amino acids. The germline gives CDR1 SQVTM, CDR2 ANQGSEA.

This clonotype was counted ten times or more. The rearrangement links TRBV19 to TRBJ2-7; D not certain. This CDR3 is 13 amino acids long. V dropped 5 bases and J dropped 2 bases, with 10 bases sitting between them. The germline CDR1 and CDR2 sequences are LNHDA and SQIVND (reference sequence). The CDR3 reads CASSPPQAYEQYF. In DNA, the CDR3 is TGTGCCAGTAGTCCCCCCCAGGCCTACGAGCAGTACTTC. Supplemented by reference TRBV19 and TRBJ2-7, the full variable domain reads DGGITQSPKYLFRKEGQNVTLSCEQNLNHDAMYWYRQDPGQGLRLIYYSQIVNDFQKGDIAEGYSVSREKKESFPLTVTSAQKNPTAFYLCASSPPQAYEQYFGPGTRLTVT.